This TCR beta chain was captured by sequencing in a study of T cell repertoires in cytomegalovirus infection. As for the study in general: Public TCR beta signature analysis indicated the presence of both CMV infection and matching HLA type.

This clonotype was seen ten or more times. Its antigen is as yet unknown. Findings and limits, study-wide: Clonotype analysis showed dominance of the ex vivo response by HLA-C-restricted CMV-specific TCR beta clonotypes.

The CDR3 sequence is 15 residues long. Losses at the gene ends were 6 bases for V and 10 bases for J; bases not matched to a gene: 10. TCRdb re-derived calls from the reads in MiXCR, one entry per CDR3 protein. The table records roughly 300,000 distinct CDR3 sequences, more than 9% of them present only once. The source of this sequence is a human donor in good health (CMV status not recorded). Some clones in this sample may be carry-over from other donors' samples. This sequence joins TRBV12-3 or TRBV12-4 and TRBJ1-6, with 9 bases that match TRBD1. The source material was PBMCs. CDR3 region: CASRTNRGRGSPLHF. In DNA form, the CDR3 reads TGTGCCAGCAGAACTAACAGGGGGCGCGGATCACCCCTCCACTTT.